These 24 T cell receptor beta chains share one sample of origin, sequenced in a study of shared clonotypes between healthy human individuals. Some clones are missing from TCRdb's copy, which holds only in-frame ones; the method was immunoSEQ multiplex PCR. This sample carries 2 million to 3 million clones, more than 85% of them seen once, and the ten largest clones take about 0.34%. The sequencing input was naive CD4+ T cells from PBMCs. The subset denotes: CD45RA+ positively selected. Source of these receptors: a man younger than 30 in good health. Some clones in this sample may be carry-over from other donors' samples.

The rearrangement uses TRBV9 and TRBJ2-4; tentatively, D is TRBD1 (6 bases). Trimming took off 3 bases at V and 6 bases at J, with 16 bases between the two ends. Per germline, CDR1 SGDLS and CDR2 YYNGEE. The CDR3 is 15 amino acids. The chain's CDR3 is CASSAQGISGNIQYF. CDR3 DNA: TGTGCCAGCAGCGCCCAGGGGATTTCGGGAAACATTCAGTACTTC.

The chain joins TRBV28 to TRBJ2-1; perhaps TRBD1 as D (6 bases). The CDR3 runs to 15 residues. Germline V CDR1 and CDR2: MDHEN, SYDVKM. Deletions cut 6 bases from V and 3 bases from J, with 15 bases between. The CDR3 is CASSHDRLLYNEQFF. In DNA form, the CDR3 reads TGTGCCAGCAGCCACGACAGGCTTCTCTACAATGAGCAGTTCTTC.

The chain has TRBV6-5 and TRBJ1-5; 8 positions match TRBD1. The CDR3 loop spans 15 amino acids. From germline, CDR1 is MNHEY and CDR2 SVGAGI. Germline trimming cut 5 bases from V and 6 bases from J; bases unmatched to any gene: 9. CDR3 loop: CASSPFQGARQPQHF. Written as DNA, the CDR3 is TGTGCCAGCAGTCCCTTTCAGGGGGCGCGTCAGCCCCAGCATTTT.

The chain employs TRBV5-1 and TRBJ1-2; possibly TRBD1 for D (5 bases). The CDR3 covers 16 residues. The V and J ends lost 0 bases and 1 base respectively, with 13 bases between them. CDR1 SGHRS and CDR2 YFSETQ come from the germline V gene. The CDR3 nucleotides read TGCGCCAGCAGCTTGGATGGGGACGTACTTAACTATGGCTACACCTTC. It yields the protein CASSLDGDVLNYGYTF.

This chain joins TRBV7-2 and TRBJ2-5; 8 nucleotides line up with TRBD2. The V gene end was trimmed by 2 bases and the J gene end by 5 bases; junction bases not matched to a gene: 13. The CDR3 contains 17 residues. Per germline, CDR1 SGHTA and CDR2 FQGNSA. The CDR3 loop reads CASSLWGLAGQGETQYF. The CDR3 DNA reads as TGTGCCAGCAGCTTATGGGGTCTAGCGGGCCAAGGGGAGACCCAGTACTTC.

The genes are TRBV15 and TRBJ2-5; D remains ambiguous. The germline V gene has CDR1 LNHNV and CDR2 YYDKDF (reference sequence). CDR3 length: 13 amino acids. Between the trimmed V and J ends, which lost 0 bases and 5 bases, there was a span of 7 bases. For the CDR3, the DNA is TGTGCCACCAGCAGAGATTTAAAGGAGACCCAGTACTTC. Encoded protein: CATSRDLKETQYF.

The chain recombines TRBV10-3 with TRBJ2-7; 7 positions agree with TRBD2. J lost 3 bases, V lost 6 bases, and 8 bases had no gene match. This CDR3 region has 14 residues. Germline CDR1 and CDR2: ENHRY and SYGVKD. The CDR3 region is CAISPYGGNYEQYF. The CDR3, as DNA: TGTGCCATCAGCCCCTACGGGGGGAACTACGAGCAGTACTTC.

This clone was counted a single time. The rearrangement uses TRBV28 and TRBJ2-7; the D gene is possibly TRBD2 (6 bases). This CDR3 spans 14 amino acids. V was trimmed by 6 bases and J by 4 bases, leaving 16 bases between them. The germline gives CDR1 MDHEN, CDR2 SYDVKM. The CDR3 loop reads CASRRGRGSYEQYF. DNA of the CDR3: TGTGCCAGCAGGCGGGGCCGGGGATCGTACGAGCAGTACTTC.

The chain recombines TRBV28 with TRBJ2-1, with 8 bases that match TRBD2. This CDR3 is built from 16 residues. CDR1 and CDR2 from the germline V gene are MDHEN and SYDVKM. J was trimmed by 4 bases and V by 6 bases; bases with no gene match: 11. CDR3 loop: CASRSLAAKAYNEQFF. The CDR3 region has the DNA TGTGCCAGCAGATCACTAGCGGCCAAAGCTTACAATGAGCAGTTCTTC.

As for this clone: Other DNA sequences in the same sample also yield this CDR3. V and J are TRBV19 and TRBJ1-5; weak D call: TRBD1 (5 bases). CDR1 LNHDA and CDR2 SQIVND come from the germline V gene (reference sequence). CDR3 length equals 12 residues. Trimming took off 10 bases at V and 6 bases at J, with 13 bases between the two ends. For the CDR3, the DNA is TGTGCCACCCGGGGGGTGGGTCAGCCCCAGCATTTT. Protein product: CATRGVGQPQHF.

V usage is TRBV29-1 and J usage is TRBJ1-1; 12 positions agree with TRBD1. The CDR3 sequence is 14 residues long. V lost 7 bases, J lost 4 bases, and 7 bases stayed unmatched. From germline, CDR1 is SQVTM and CDR2 ANQGSEA. DNA for the CDR3: TGCAGCGGTGGGACAGGGGGCTGGAGCACTGAAGCTTTCTTT. This sequence encodes CSGGTGGWSTEAFF.

The chain carries TRBV2 and TRBJ2-3; no clear D. Between the trimmed V and J ends, which lost 7 bases and 0 bases, there was a span of 8 bases. The CDR3 covers 13 residues. The germline V gene encodes CDR1 SNHLY and CDR2 FYNNEI. CDR3 sequence (DNA): TGTGCCAGCAACGCAGCAAGCACAGATACGCAGTATTTT. This encodes CASNAASTDTQYF.

CDR3 residues: CASSYKGAVYEQYF. The CDR3 DNA follows: TGTGCCAGCAGTTATAAGGGGGCTGTCTACGAGCAGTACTTC. The rearrangement links TRBV6-5 to TRBJ2-5; 7 bases line up with TRBD1. The closer fit of TRBJ2-7 to the DNA end suggests the J call may be wrong. The CDR3 covers 14 residues. Germline V lookup: CDR1 MNHEY, CDR2 SVGAGI.

The gene calls are TRBV30 and TRBJ2-2; the D gene is possibly TRBD1 (5 bases). The CDR3 contains 12 residues. Trimming took 8 bases from V and 6 from J, leaving 13 bases between them. CDR1 is GTSNPN and CDR2 is SVGIG in the germline V gene (reference sequence). CDR3 protein: CATSLGAGELFF. The DNA for the CDR3 is TGTGCCACCTCCTTAGGGGCCGGGGAGCTGTTTTTT. Drawing the rest from reference TRBV30 and TRBJ2-2, the complete variable domain is SQTIHQWPATLVQPVGSPLSLECTVEGTSNPNLYWYRQAAGRGLQLLFYSVGIGQISSEVPQNLSASRPQDRQFILSSKKLLLSDSGFYLCATSLGAGELFFGEGSRLTVL.

The chain carries TRBV6-1 and TRBJ1-5; 7 nucleotides line up with TRBD1. The CDR3 runs 15 residues. Per the germline V gene, CDR1 is MNHNS and CDR2 is SASEGT. The trim removed 2 bases at V and 3 bases at J, leaving 4 bases unmatched. For the CDR3, the DNA is TGTGCCAGCAGTGAAACCAGGGGGGACAATCAGCCCCAGCATTTT. It specifies CASSETRGDNQPQHF.

The J gene is TRBJ2-7, the V gene TRBV6-6; 7 nucleotides align to TRBD2. The CDR3 sequence is 16 residues long. Germline trimming cut 3 bases from V and 0 bases from J; bases unmatched to any gene: 8. Looked up from germline, CDR1 is MNHNY and CDR2 is SVGAGI (reference sequence). This chain's CDR3 is CASSYSRGSDSYEQYF. CDR3 coding DNA: TGTGCCAGCAGTTATAGTCGCGGGAGCGACTCCTACGAGCAGTACTTC.

The CDR3 region is CASSLIVAGTYNEQFF. The CDR3, as DNA: TGTGCCAGCAGCTTAATAGTAGCGGGAACCTACAATGAGCAGTTCTTC. V gene TRBV7-9 combines with J gene TRBJ2-1; 8 bases match TRBD2. V shed 2 bases and J 2 bases; nucleotides not matched to a gene: 5. The CDR3 loop spans 16 amino acids. Germline CDR1 is SEHNR and CDR2 is FQNEAQ (reference sequence).

The rearrangement links TRBV6-6 to TRBJ1-3; 9 nucleotides line up with TRBD1. Germline V lookup: CDR1 MNHNY, CDR2 SVGAGI (reference sequence). V gave up 7 bases and J gave up 3 bases; unmatched junction bases: 4. CDR3 length: 14 amino acids. CDR3 region: CASMDRGVGNTIYF. CDR3 DNA: TGTGCCAGCATGGACAGGGGAGTTGGAAACACCATATATTTT.

V is TRBV28 and J is TRBJ1-1; 12 bases are shared with TRBD1. The CDR3 extends over 18 amino acids. Germline V CDR1 and CDR2: MDHEN, SYDVKM. The ends lost 6 bases at V and 2 bases at J; junction bases unmatched: 13. This CDR3 is CASRAPPGTGGANTEAFF. CDR3 DNA: TGTGCCAGCAGGGCCCCCCCCGGGACAGGGGGCGCAAACACTGAAGCTTTCTTT.

The chain couples TRBV7-2 to TRBJ2-2; TRBD1 matches at 8 bases. V lost 3 bases and J lost 2; bases outside the gene matches: 5. In germline, CDR1 is SGHTA, CDR2 FQGNSA. The CDR3 is made up of 16 amino acids. The CDR3: CASSFMDRVNTGELFF. The CDR3 DNA follows: TGTGCCAGCAGCTTTATGGACAGGGTTAACACCGGGGAGCTGTTTTTT.

This clone was seen only once. The CDR3 region is CSVAGLLIAHEQFF. CDR3 DNA: TGCAGCGTTGCTGGACTATTAATTGCCCATGAGCAGTTCTTC. The chain has TRBV29-1 and TRBJ2-1; D might be TRBD2 (6 bases). V lost 4 bases and J 8 bases, leaving 18 bases between the germline ends. Germline loops: CDR1 SQVTM, CDR2 ANQGSEA. The CDR3 has 14 residues.

The V call is TRBV28, the J call TRBJ2-7; 10 positions agree with TRBD2. V shed 7 bases, J shed 3 bases, and the junction held 15 bases outside the gene matches. Germline V gene lookup returns CDR1 MDHEN and CDR2 SYDVKM. The CDR3 length is 17 residues. The CDR3 spells CASMGAGAGLANYEQYF. The DNA for the CDR3 is TGTGCCAGCATGGGGGCTGGGGCGGGACTAGCGAACTACGAGCAGTACTTC. Looking up the rest from reference TRBV28 and TRBJ2-7 gives the full variable domain: DVKVTQSSRYLVKRTGEKVFLECVQDMDHENMFWYRQDPGLGLRLIYFSYDVKMKEKGDIPEGYSVSREKKERFSLILESASTNQTSMYLCASMGAGAGLANYEQYFGPGTRLTVT.

The chain uses TRBV28 and TRBJ1-2, with 7 bases fitting TRBD1. The CDR3 spans 11 residues. V lost 10 bases to trimming and J lost 4 bases; unmatched junction nucleotides: 3. Germline V gene sequence: CDR1 MDHEN, CDR2 SYDVKM. Written as DNA, the CDR3 is TGTGCCACCTGGACAGGCTATGGCTACACCTTC. The encoded protein is CATWTGYGYTF.

This rearrangement joins TRBV7-3 to TRBJ2-7, with D tentatively TRBD1 or TRBD2 (5 bases each). The germline CDR1 and CDR2 sequences are SGHTA and FQGTGA. V lost 1 base, J lost 5 bases, and 15 bases lay in between. The CDR3 extends over 15 amino acids. This chain's CDR3 is CASSLKGASHDEQYF. In DNA, the CDR3 is TGTGCCAGCAGCTTAAAAGGGGCTAGCCATGACGAGCAGTACTTC.